The 5 T cell receptor beta chains below all came from one sample that was sequenced in a study of T cells after posttransplantation cyclophosphamide. Cyclophosphamide on days +3 and +4 followed busulfan-fludarabine conditioning and a marrow graft. Sequencing used immunoSEQ multiplex PCR; TCRdb keeps in-frame clones, though not all of them. The sample shows more than 1,500 clones, none of them appearing just once. The sequences come from PBMCs, collected 372 days after allogeneic stem cell transplant with posttransplant cyclophosphamide. Every receptor here comes from a male patient over 55 who received an allogeneic stem cell transplant from an unrelated donor, was CMV-positive, and had acute and chronic GVHD. Some T cells here may be from the graft donor.

This clone is medium-sized within its sample. The chain employs TRBV7-3 and TRBJ2-3; 7 bases agree with TRBD2. Germline values: CDR1 SGHTA, CDR2 FQGTGA. The CDR3 runs 15 residues. V was clipped by 0 bases and J by 4 bases; unmatched bases: 4. The CDR3 DNA sequence: TGTGCCAGCAGCTTAACGCGGGAGAGACCAGATACGCAGTATTTT. Protein: CASSLTRERPDTQYF.

The CDR3 protein is CASRDGKETQYF. The CDR3 bases are TGTGCCAGCAGGGACGGGAAAGAGACCCAGTACTTC. The chain carries TRBV6-1 and TRBJ2-5, with D possibly matching TRBD2 (5 bases). V lost 6 bases and J 3 bases, leaving 8 bases between the germline ends. Germline loops: CDR1 MNHNS, CDR2 SASEGT. The CDR3 has 12 amino acids.

Sample share makes this clone medium-sized. The rearrangement links TRBV19 to TRBJ2-3; perhaps TRBD1 as D (6 bases). V lost 0 bases to trimming and J lost 2 bases, with 15 bases between them. Germline CDR1 and CDR2: LNHDA and SQIVND (reference sequence). This CDR3 is built from 17 residues. The CDR3, as DNA: TGTGCCAGTAGTATAGATATAGGCAGGGGAGTCACAGATACGCAGTATTTT. Translating gives CASSIDIGRGVTDTQYF.

This clone is medium-sized (0.01 to 0.1%) in the sample. The chain combines TRBV7-9 with TRBJ1-1; D gene unclear. The CDR3 runs to 13 residues. Between the trimmed V and J ends, which lost 8 bases and 0 bases, there was a span of 10 bases. Germline CDR1 and CDR2: SEHNR and FQNEAQ (reference sequence). The CDR3 region has the DNA TGTGCCAGCTTAGGACTGATGAACACTGAAGCTTTCTTT. Translated: CASLGLMNTEAFF.

This clone has at least ten counts. V is TRBV7-6 and J is TRBJ1-1, with 8 nucleotides matching TRBD1. With V trimmed by 5 bases and J by 3 bases, 8 bases remained unmatched. Per germline, CDR1 SGHVS and CDR2 FNYEAQ. The CDR3 totals 15 residues. Here the CDR3 reads CASSPRQGLDTEAFF. In DNA, the CDR3 is TGTGCCAGCAGCCCCCGACAGGGGTTGGACACTGAAGCTTTCTTT.